Listed here are 27 T cell receptor beta chains from one sample, sequenced in a study of blood T cell repertoires in COVID-19. Sequencing used immunoSEQ multiplex PCR; TCRdb keeps in-frame clones, though not all of them. The sample yields some 320,000 clones, approximately 87% seen once. The sequencing input was peripheral blood. The receptors come from a woman aged 50 to 60 who had recovered from COVID-19.

The V call is TRBV5-6, the J call TRBJ1-2, with D unresolved. The CDR3 loop spans 16 amino acids. The V end was cut by 0 bases, the J end by 5 bases, with 17 bases between. Germline V gives CDR1 SGHDT, CDR2 YYEEEE. The CDR3 nucleotides read TGTGCCAGCAGCTTGGCCCTAGGCGTCAGTAGATATGGCTACACCTTC. Its translation is CASSLALGVSRYGYTF.

The chain couples TRBV4-1 to TRBJ2-1; maybe TRBD1 (6 bases). V was trimmed by 0 bases and J by 12 bases, leaving 15 bases between them. CDR3 size: 14 residues. Germline values: CDR1 MGHRA, CDR2 YSYEKL. CDR3 sequence reads: CASSQDWQGRGQFF. In DNA form, the CDR3 reads TGCGCCAGCAGCCAAGATTGGCAGGGGCGTGGGCAGTTCTTC.

V gene TRBV6-6 combines with J gene TRBJ1-2; TRBD1 might be the D (6 bases). Germline V lookup: CDR1 MNHNY, CDR2 SVGAGI (reference sequence). CDR3 length: 15 amino acids. Trimming pared 6 bases from V and 0 bases from J, leaving 14 bases between. CDR3 region: CASRPGDIANYGYTF. In DNA form, the CDR3 reads TGTGCCAGCAGACCAGGGGACATTGCTAACTATGGCTACACCTTC.

The rearrangement uses TRBV30 and TRBJ1-5; the D gene is possibly TRBD1 (5 bases). Looked up from germline, CDR1 is GTSNPN and CDR2 is SVGIG (reference sequence). This CDR3 region has 14 residues. The V and J ends lost 0 bases and 4 bases respectively, with 10 bases between them. DNA for the CDR3: TGTGCCTGGAGTGTACAGGCAGGGAATCAGCCCCAGCATTTT. Translated: CAWSVQAGNQPQHF.

The chain carries TRBV28 and TRBJ2-2, with a weak D call TRBD1 (6 bases). V gave up 8 bases and J gave up 4 bases, with 11 bases separating them. This CDR3 region has 13 residues. In germline, CDR1 is MDHEN, CDR2 SYDVKM. Here the CDR3 reads CASGIGGTGELFF. The CDR3 DNA reads as TGTGCCAGCGGAATAGGGGGCACCGGGGAGCTGTTTTTT. Based on the CDR3 plus reference TRBV28 and TRBJ2-2, the full variable domain is DVKVTQSSRYLVKRTGEKVFLECVQDMDHENMFWYRQDPGLGLRLIYFSYDVKMKEKGDIPEGYSVSREKKERFSLILESASTNQTSMYLCASGIGGTGELFFGEGSRLTVL.

This rearrangement joins TRBV4-1 to TRBJ1-6; 8 bases map to TRBD1. Trimming removed 2 bases from V and 9 bases from J; junction bases left unmatched: 15. Germline CDR1 is MGHRA and CDR2 is YSYEKL. This CDR3 has 18 amino acids. Here the CDR3 reads CASSQPARATGGASPLHF. CDR3 bases: TGCGCCAGCAGCCAACCTGCCCGGGCTACAGGGGGGGCTTCACCCCTCCACTTT.

CDR3 sequence: CASSLLRTNTEAFF. In DNA form, the CDR3 reads TGTGCCAGCAGTTTACTACGAACGAACACTGAAGCTTTCTTT. This chain joins TRBV27 and TRBJ1-1; no firm D call. There are 14 residues in the CDR3. Germline V gene data show CDR1 as MNHEY and CDR2 as SMNVEV (reference sequence). Between the trimmed V and J ends, which lost 2 bases and 1 base, there was a span of 8 bases.

The chain combines TRBV28 with TRBJ1-2; D not certain. In germline, CDR1 is MDHEN, CDR2 SYDVKM. With 7 bases removed from V and 6 bases from J, the gap between germline ends came to 15 bases. This CDR3 has 13 amino acids. The CDR3 nucleotides are TGTGCCAGCACCCTGAGGAGGGCTGATGGCTACACCTTC. This gives the protein CASTLRRADGYTF.

The chain has TRBV7-2 and TRBJ2-3; 7 bases agree with TRBD1. The germline V gene has CDR1 SGHTA and CDR2 FQGNSA. V gave up 5 bases and J gave up 4 bases; unmatched junction bases: 9. This CDR3 has 15 amino acids. CDR3 nucleotides: TGTGCCAGCAGCCCGGCGGAAGGGGGCGCAGATACGCAGTATTTT. The encoded protein is CASSPAEGGADTQYF.

The V gene is TRBV5-4, the J gene TRBJ2-7, with D perhaps TRBD1 (6 bases). The germline V gene has CDR1 SGHNT and CDR2 YYREEE (reference sequence). The ends were cut back, 4 bases at V and 2 bases at J, with 19 bases in the middle. This CDR3 spans 16 amino acids. The CDR3 nucleotides read TGTGCCAGCAGCCTGGGGGCCGATTTCACAGCCTACGAGCAGTACTTC. Amino acid sequence: CASSLGADFTAYEQYF.

As for this clone: One end of the junction is discordant with germline, which a read error may explain. The chain has TRBV28 and TRBJ2-7; 12 nucleotides match TRBD2. Germline-derived CDR1 and CDR2 are MDHEN and SYDVKM. The CDR3 totals 12 residues. CDR3 amino acids: CASTRLAGAPTF. CDR3 coding DNA: TGTGCCAGCACGAGACTAGCGGGGGCCCCTACGTTC.

V and J are TRBV19 and TRBJ1-6; 7 bases fit TRBD1. V trimming: 6 bases; J trimming: 10 bases; junction bases outside the gene matches: 9. CDR1 LNHDA and CDR2 SQIVND come from the germline V gene (reference sequence). CDR3 length: 14 residues. CDR3 DNA: TGTGCCAGTAGAGAACAGGGGAGTCCATCACCCCTCCACTTT. Amino acids: CASREQGSPSPLHF.

This clone was counted a few times. This chain uses TRBV20-1 with TRBJ1-1; D might be TRBD1 (5 bases). V lost 3 bases to trimming and J lost 3 bases, with 8 bases between them. Germline assignment: CDR1 DFQATT and CDR2 SNEGSKA (reference sequence). The CDR3 spans 12 residues. CDR3 region: CSASGRDTEAFF. CDR3 coding DNA: TGCAGTGCTAGTGGCAGGGACACTGAAGCTTTCTTT.

This clone was picked up one time. The V and J genes are TRBV18 and TRBJ1-6; D is perhaps TRBD1 (6 bases). The CDR3 is 16 residues long. The V gene's germline CDR1 is KGHSH and CDR2 LQKENI. With 4 bases removed from V and 0 bases from J, the gap between germline ends came to 10 bases. CDR3 coding DNA: TGTGCCAGCTCACTACAGGGATTCTCCTATAATTCACCCCTCCACTTT. This translates into CASSLQGFSYNSPLHF.

The chain recombines TRBV2 with TRBJ2-5; the match to TRBD2 covers 11 bases. Germline V gives CDR1 SNHLY, CDR2 FYNNEI. The CDR3 is made up of 16 amino acids. The junction had 7 bases not matched to a gene; V was cut back by 5 bases and J by 2 bases. CDR3 coding DNA: TGTGCCAGCAGTACTCGGACTAGCGGGTTACAAGAGACCCAGTACTTC. Amino acids: CASSTRTSGLQETQYF.

The chain couples TRBV4-1 to TRBJ2-5; 9 bases line up with TRBD2. Germline V gene lookup returns CDR1 MGHRA and CDR2 YSYEKL. After removal of 0 bases from V and 3 bases from J, the junction contained 8 bases not matched to a gene. This CDR3 region has 17 residues. CDR3 amino acids: CASSQDAGIAGEETQYF. The CDR3 nucleotides are TGCGCCAGCAGCCAAGATGCAGGAATAGCGGGAGAAGAGACCCAGTACTTC.

DNA for the CDR3: TGTGCCGTCCTCGGACAGGGGGTAACTGAAGCTTTCTTT. Its translation is CAVLGQGVTEAFF. The chain joins TRBV19 to TRBJ1-1; 10 bases align to TRBD1. The CDR3 runs to 13 residues. CDR1 is LNHDA and CDR2 is SQIVND in the germline V gene (reference sequence). V shed 11 bases, J shed 5 bases, and the junction held 8 bases outside the gene matches.

The gene calls are TRBV5-6 and TRBJ1-4; D is uncertain. CDR3 length equals 17 residues. Germline V lookup: CDR1 SGHDT, CDR2 YYEEEE. The V gene lost 1 base and the J gene lost 0 bases, with 13 bases spanning the gap. For the CDR3, the DNA is TGTGCCAGCAGCTTGTATGGACTGACTGCAACTAATGAAAAACTGTTTTTT. As protein: CASSLYGLTATNEKLFF.

This chain connects TRBV30 to TRBJ1-4; 9 bases line up with TRBD1. V lost 3 bases and J lost 0; bases outside the gene matches: 2. In germline, CDR1 is GTSNPN, CDR2 SVGIG (reference sequence). CDR3 size: 15 residues. CDR3 DNA: TGTGCCTGGAGGGGACAGGGAGCAACTAATGAAAAACTGTTTTTT. Residues: CAWRGQGATNEKLFF.

This clone is a singleton in its sample. The chain joins TRBV6-5 to TRBJ1-2, with a possible D match to TRBD1 (6 bases). V was shortened by 7 bases and J by 7 bases, with 19 bases between the two germline ends. Germline V gene lookup returns CDR1 MNHEY and CDR2 SVGAGI. This CDR3 is built from 14 residues. The CDR3 DNA reads as TGTGCCAGCAAGCTGAACAGGGAGAGGACTGGCTACACCTTC. Its protein product is CASKLNRERTGYTF.

This clone was picked up one time. CDR3 DNA: TGTGCCAGTAGTATAGGAGACAGGGGGTTCAATCAGCCCCAGCATTTT. Protein product: CASSIGDRGFNQPQHF. The V gene is TRBV19, the J gene TRBJ1-5, with TRBD1 matching 9 bases. The CDR3 consists of 16 residues. V shed 1 base, J shed 3 bases, and the junction held 4 bases outside the gene matches. Germline lookup yields CDR1 LNHDA and CDR2 SQIVND (reference sequence). The whole variable domain, remainder taken from reference TRBV19 and TRBJ1-5, is DGGITQSPKYLFRKEGQNVTLSCEQNLNHDAMYWYRQDPGQGLRLIYYSQIVNDFQKGDIAEGYSVSREKKESFPLTVTSAQKNPTAFYLCASSIGDRGFNQPQHFGDGTRLSIL.

The genes are TRBV7-2 and TRBJ2-7, with TRBD1 matching 7 bases. The CDR3 sequence is 15 residues long. Unmatched junction bases numbered 12, after V lost 8 bases and J lost 2 bases. The germline CDR1 and CDR2 sequences are SGHTA and FQGNSA. The CDR3 loop reads CASLGGRDRTYEQYF. For the CDR3, the DNA is TGTGCCAGCCTAGGTGGCCGGGACAGAACCTACGAGCAGTACTTC.

The V and J genes are TRBV7-9 and TRBJ2-1; TRBD1 matches at 8 bases. CDR3 size: 16 residues. Germline V gene lookup returns CDR1 SEHNR and CDR2 FQNEAQ (reference sequence). The J segment lost 6 bases and the V segment lost 4 bases, leaving 11 bases of the junction unmatched. The CDR3 region is CASSWDRDRNTNEQFF. The CDR3 coding sequence is TGTGCCAGCAGCTGGGACCGGGACAGGAATACCAATGAGCAGTTCTTC.

CDR3 amino acids: CASSFALKGGNQPQHF. The DNA of the CDR3 is TGTGCCAGCAGTTTCGCATTAAAGGGAGGCAATCAGCCCCAGCATTTT. J is TRBJ1-5 and V is TRBV28; D gene uncertain. Germline V lookup: CDR1 MDHEN, CDR2 SYDVKM. The CDR3 has 16 amino acids. Trimming removed 3 bases from V and 2 bases from J, with 14 bases in between.

CDR3 residues: CATSRDPDRGTSEAFF. The CDR3 DNA follows: TGTGCCACCAGCAGAGACCCGGACAGGGGCACTTCTGAAGCTTTCTTT. The chain has TRBV15 and TRBJ1-1, with 9 bases aligning to TRBD1. This CDR3 is built from 16 residues. Germline V gene lookup returns CDR1 LNHNV and CDR2 YYDKDF (reference sequence). Losses at the gene ends were 0 bases for V and 6 bases for J; bases not matched to a gene: 8.

This chain connects TRBV27 to TRBJ2-7, with 10 positions matching TRBD1. The CDR3 length is 17 residues. The ends lost 5 bases at V and 2 bases at J; junction bases unmatched: 12. Germline assignment: CDR1 MNHEY and CDR2 SMNVEV (reference sequence). CDR3 sequence reads: CASSPGTGVSLTYEQYF. The CDR3 coding sequence is TGTGCCAGCAGTCCAGGGACAGGGGTATCGTTGACCTACGAGCAGTACTTC.

This chain connects TRBV6-2 or TRBV6-3 to TRBJ2-7; 8 positions match TRBD2. The CDR3 sequence is 16 residues long. Germline-derived CDR1 and CDR2 are MNHEY and SVGEGT. Trimming cost V 0 bases and J 0 bases; bases outside gene matches: 4. CDR3 in DNA: TGTGCCAGCAGTTACTCCCCGGGAGGGAGCTCCTACGAGCAGTACTTC. Translated: CASSYSPGGSSYEQYF.